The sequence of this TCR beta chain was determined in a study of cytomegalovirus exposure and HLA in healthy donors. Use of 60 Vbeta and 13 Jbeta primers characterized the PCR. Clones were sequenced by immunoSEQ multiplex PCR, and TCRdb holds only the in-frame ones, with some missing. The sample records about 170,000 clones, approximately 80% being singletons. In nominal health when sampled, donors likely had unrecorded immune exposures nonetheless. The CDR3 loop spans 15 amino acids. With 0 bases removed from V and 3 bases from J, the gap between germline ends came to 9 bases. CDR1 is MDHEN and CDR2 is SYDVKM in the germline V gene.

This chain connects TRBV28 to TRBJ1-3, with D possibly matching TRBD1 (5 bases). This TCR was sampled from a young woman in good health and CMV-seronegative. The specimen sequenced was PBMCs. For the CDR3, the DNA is TGTGCCAGCAGTTTATGGACAGACTTTGGAAACACCATATATTTT. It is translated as CASSLWTDFGNTIYF. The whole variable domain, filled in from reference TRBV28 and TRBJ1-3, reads DVKVTQSSRYLVKRTGEKVFLECVQDMDHENMFWYRQDPGLGLRLIYFSYDVKMKEKGDIPEGYSVSREKKERFSLILESASTNQTSMYLCASSLWTDFGNTIYFGEGSWLTVV.